These T cell receptor beta chains were read from a single sample in a study of blood T cells in healthy people across ages. One entry per CDR3 protein results from TCRdb running MiXCR on the 5' RACE reads. The sample lists some 1,000,000 distinct CDR3 sequences, under 30% seen once, with approximately 0.7% in the top ten. This same sample was also part of a study on T cells of mothers and their children.

Sequenced: blood. Every receptor here comes from a girl aged 2 to 10 in good health. Both conserved end residues are part of each CDR3. Fields, in order: D gene, CDR3 length, J gene, clone size, V gene, CDR3 DNA, CDR3 protein. A D gene is named only where the DNA matches it firmly. Clone sizes are given selectively: once, few, many, or a class where the clone is expanded.

- 14 TRBJ2-5 - TRBV5-1 TGCGCCAGCAGCTTTCAACTGGCAGAAGAGACCCAGTACTTC CASSFQLAEETQYF
TRBD2 12 TRBJ2-1 - TRBV29-1 TGCAGCGCGACTAGCGGGGGGCGGGAGCAGTTCTTC CSATSGGREQFF
- 12 TRBJ2-5 - TRBV29-1 TGCAGCGTTCAGTTCCTCGAAGAGACCCAGTACTTC CSVQFLEETQYF
- 15 TRBJ2-7 - TRBV4-1 TGCGCCAGCAGCCAAACGGGCGGGGCATTCTACGAGCAGTACTTC CASSQTGGAFYEQYF
TRBD2 17 TRBJ2-7 - TRBV12-3/TRBV12-4 TGTGCCAGCAGTCCAACTTTCGGGACTAGCGGTCACTACGAGCAGTACTTC CASSPTFGTSGHYEQYF
TRBD2 15 TRBJ2-3 few TRBV5-6 TGTGCCAGCAGCTTGGGGACTAGCGGAGTCGATACGCAGTATTTT CASSLGTSGVDTQYF
- 16 TRBJ2-1 few TRBV7-6 TGTGCCAGCAGCTTAGGCTGGACACAAAAAAATAATGAGCAGTTCTTC CASSLGWTQKNNEQFF
TRBD1 17 TRBJ2-1 few TRBV29-1 TGCAGCGTTGTGATTCGGGCAGGGGGTGGCCGAAACAATGAGCAGTTCTTC CSVVIRAGGGRNNEQFF
- 14 TRBJ2-7 - TRBV7-8 TGTGCCAGCAGCGAGAACAGGATACGTCACGAGCAGTACTTC CASSENRIRHEQYF
- 14 TRBJ1-4 - TRBV20-1 TGCAGTGCTCTGACCCCGGGACATTATGAAAAACTGTTTTTT CSALTPGHYEKLFF
- 15 TRBJ1-6 few TRBV27 TGTGCCAGCAGTCCCCGGGACGGGCTGAATTCACCCCTCCACTTT CASSPRDGLNSPLHF
TRBD1 17 TRBJ1-1 few TRBV6-1 TGTGCCAGCAGTCCCATGGGTTGGGACAGGGTGAACACTGAAGCTTTCTTT CASSPMGWDRVNTEAFF
- 15 TRBJ2-1 few TRBV28 TGTGCCAGCTTCTCACCCTTAGCACGTTACAATGAGCAGTTCTTC CASFSPLARYNEQFF
TRBD2 14 TRBJ2-1 once TRBV29-1 TGCAGCGTCACATATAGCGGGGTCCACAATGAGCAGTTCTTC CSVTYSGVHNEQFF
TRBD2 16 TRBJ2-1 few TRBV4-1 TGCGCCAGCAGCCGGGGACTAGCCGAAACCTACAATGAGCAGTTCTTC CASSRGLAETYNEQFF
- 18 TRBJ2-5 few TRBV20-1 TGCAGTGCTACACCTGTGGACCGCGACTCAGTATTTAAAGAGACCCAGTACTTC CSATPVDRDSVFKETQYF
- 13 TRBJ1-4 - TRBV2 TGTGCCAGCAGTGTAGGAGAGATTGAAAAACTGTTTTTT CASSVGEIEKLFF
- 14 TRBJ1-1 few TRBV11-2 TGTGCCAGCAGCTTACGTGTGAGGGAGACTGAAGCTTTCTTT CASSLRVRETEAFF
- 12 TRBJ2-5 - TRBV21-1 TGTGCCATCAACATCCTCCAAGAGGCCCAGTACTTC CAINILQEAQYF
- 15 TRBJ1-1 few TRBV10-3 TGTGCCATCAGTGACAGGTCCCAGCCGAACACTGAAGCTTTCTTT CAISDRSQPNTEAFF
- 12 TRBJ2-7 - TRBV4-1 TGCGCCAGCAGCCAAGAGACTTCCGAGCAGTACTTC CASSQETSEQYF
- 13 TRBJ2-5 few TRBV18 TGTGCCAGCTCAGACGCGCCCCCGGAGACCCAGTACTTC CASSDAPPETQYF
- 14 TRBJ1-1 few TRBV7-9 TGTGCCAGCAGCTTAGGGTCACGGAACACTGAAGCTTTCTTT CASSLGSRNTEAFF
TRBD1 15 TRBJ2-7 - TRBV4-2 TGTGCCAGCAGCCAGGTGGGACAGGGGAATTACGAGCAGTACTTC CASSQVGQGNYEQYF
- 15 TRBJ2-7 - TRBV7-9 TGTGCCAGCAGCTTAGCATACGGGGGATCCTACGAGCAGTATTTC CASSLAYGGSYEQYF
- 13 TRBJ2-3 - TRBV5-1 TGCGCCAGCGGTATAGACAACACAGATACGCAGTATTTT CASGIDNTDTQYF
TRBD1 16 TRBJ2-1 - TRBV28 TGTGCCAGCAGTTTAGACAGGGCCCGTTGGGAAAATGAGCAGTTCTTC CASSLDRARWENEQFF
- 14 TRBJ2-5 - TRBV20-1 TGCAGTGCTAGAGAGAGGATTCCGACAGAGGTCCAGTACTTC CSARERIPTEVQYF
- 12 TRBJ2-1 few TRBV12-3/TRBV12-4 TGTGCCAGCAGTTGGGACAATGGTGAGCAGTTCTTC CASSWDNGEQFF
- 16 TRBJ2-7 - TRBV7-9 TGTGCCAGCAGCTTAGAGTGTGACGCCGCGGAATGCGAGCAGTACTTC CASSLECDAAECEQYF
- 13 TRBJ2-5 - TRBV2 TGTGCCAGCAGCGCCCGTTCGGATCAGACCCAGTACTTC CASSARSDQTQYF
TRBD2 16 TRBJ2-4 - TRBV15 TGTGCCACCAGCAGAGATCCGGGGGGAATAAAGGACATTCAGTACTTC CATSRDPGGIKDIQYF
- 14 TRBJ2-7 few TRBV6-1 TGTGCCAGCAGTGATATGGCGGGAAGGTACGAGCAGTACTTC CASSDMAGRYEQYF
- 15 TRBJ1-2 few TRBV25-1 TGTGCCAGCAGTGATACGCCGAGAGGGAACTATGGCTACACCTTC CASSDTPRGNYGYTF
TRBD1 13 TRBJ2-7 - TRBV12-3/TRBV12-4 TGTGCCAGCAGTAGGGACAGACGCTACGAGCAGTACTTC CASSRDRRYEQYF
- 14 TRBJ2-2 - TRBV29-1 TGCAGCGTTGATTACAGTCGGGGCACCGGGGAGCTGTTTTTT CSVDYSRGTGELFF
- 13 TRBJ2-7 few TRBV12-3/TRBV12-4 TGTGCCAGCAGGTATACAGGCTCCTACGAGCAGTACTTC CASRYTGSYEQYF
- 14 TRBJ1-5 - TRBV4-1 TGCGCCAGCAGCCAAGAGCGGAGCAATCAGCCCCAGCATTTT CASSQERSNQPQHF
TRBD2 15 TRBJ2-7 - TRBV9 TGTGCCAGCAGCGTCGGCGGGGGAGATTCCTACGAGCAGTACTTC CASSVGGGDSYEQYF
- 14 TRBJ1-4 - TRBV12-3/TRBV12-4 TGTGCCAGCAGTTTCCTCCAGGGGAATGAAAAACTGTTTTTT CASSFLQGNEKLFF
- 13 TRBJ1-1 few TRBV4-2 TGTGCCAGCAGCCAAGTATTAGGGTCTGAAGCTTTCTTT CASSQVLGSEAFF
- 14 TRBJ2-4 - TRBV4-1 TGCGCCAGCAGCCAAGGCAGCAGGAACATCATTCAGTACTTC CASSQGSRNIIQYF
- 16 TRBJ2-7 - TRBV4-1 TGCGCCAGCAGCCCGCGTATAGGAACAGAGTACTACGAGCAGTACTTC CASSPRIGTEYYEQYF
- 15 TRBJ1-6 - TRBV29-1 TGCAGCGTTCGTCTAGGAGTGTTTGAAAATTCACCCCTCCACTTT CSVRLGVFENSPLHF
- 13 TRBJ2-2 once TRBV20-1 TGCAGTGCTACCCACAGGAACACCGGGGAGCTGTTTTTT CSATHRNTGELFF
TRBD1 13 TRBJ2-7 - TRBV20-1 TGCAGTGCTAGTATGGGACAGGGGGACGAGCAGTACTTC CSASMGQGDEQYF
- 13 TRBJ2-7 - TRBV6-2/TRBV6-3 TGTGCCAGCAGTTACTCGACCATTATAGATCAGTACTTC CASSYSTIIDQYF
- 14 TRBJ2-5 few TRBV15 TGTGCCACCAGCAGTGCACGGGGGACTGAGACCCAGTACTTC CATSSARGTETQYF
- 15 TRBJ2-5 few TRBV12-3/TRBV12-4 TGTGCCAGCAGTTCCTCCAACGGGAGTTATGGGACCCAGTACTTC CASSSSNGSYGTQYF
- 15 TRBJ1-4 - TRBV12-3/TRBV12-4 TGTGCCAGCAGTTTAGATAGGGGCGCTCCAGAAAAACTGTTTTTT CASSLDRGAPEKLFF
- 13 TRBJ2-5 - TRBV12-3/TRBV12-4 TGTGCCAGCAGGGATAACTCGCAAGAGACCCAGTACTTC CASRDNSQETQYF
- 12 TRBJ1-2 - TRBV13 TGTGCCAGCAGCTTAGATACAGGCTCGTACACCTTC CASSLDTGSYTF
- 14 TRBJ2-1 many TRBV14 TGTGCCAGCAGTTTTATGAGCTCCTACAATGAGCAGTTCTTC CASSFMSSYNEQFF
TRBD2 15 TRBJ2-3 few TRBV9 TGTGCCAGCAGCCTAAGCGGGGGGGACACAGATACGCAGTATTTT CASSLSGGDTDTQYF